These 5 T cell receptor beta chains originate from one sample sequenced in a study of cytomegalovirus exposure and HLA in healthy donors. The PCR contained 60 Vbeta and 13 Jbeta primers. The repertoire was sequenced with immunoSEQ multiplex PCR; TCRdb's copy has only in-frame clones and lacks some. The profile covers fewer than 110,000 clones, with about 80% appearing a single time and about 4.3% taken by the ten largest. Sequenced material: PBMCs. Every receptor here comes from a man aged 35-49 years in good health and CMV-seronegative.

This chain connects TRBV5-1 to TRBJ2-1, with D perhaps matching TRBD1 (6 bases). Germline V gene lookup returns CDR1 SGHRS and CDR2 YFSETQ. V gave up 4 bases and J gave up 8 bases, with 16 bases separating them. The CDR3 consists of 14 residues. Written as DNA, the CDR3 is TGCGCCAGCAGCCCGATACAGGGTGTCGATGAGCAGTTCTTC. Protein sequence: CASSPIQGVDEQFF.

The rearrangement joins TRBV27 to TRBJ1-6, with D uncertain. The germline CDR1 and CDR2 sequences are MNHEY and SMNVEV (reference sequence). Trimming removed 3 bases from V and 2 bases from J, with 5 bases in between. This CDR3 has 14 residues. The CDR3 protein is CASSLSAYNSPLHF. CDR3 DNA sequence: TGTGCCAGCAGTTTGTCAGCCTATAATTCACCCCTCCACTTT.

The chain uses TRBV5-6 and TRBJ1-3; D is ambiguous. Germline V lookup: CDR1 SGHDT, CDR2 YYEEEE. The CDR3 loop spans 13 amino acids. V dropped 4 bases and J dropped 3 bases, with 8 bases sitting between them. In DNA, the CDR3 is TGTGCCAGCAGCGATGTAGTTGGAAACACCATATATTTT. The encoded protein is CASSDVVGNTIYF.

The chain joins TRBV4-1 to TRBJ2-1, with TRBD2 matching 8 bases. Germline assignment: CDR1 MGHRA and CDR2 YSYEKL. Losses at the gene ends were 3 bases for V and 7 bases for J; bases not matched to a gene: 14. The CDR3 extends over 17 amino acids. The CDR3 region has the DNA TGCGCCAGCAGCCATCCAAATGGGCGGGGGGCCGGGAATGAGCAGTTCTTC. Its protein product is CASSHPNGRGAGNEQFF.

The chain couples TRBV5-1 to TRBJ1-2; TRBD1 is a possible D gene (5 bases). V was clipped by 0 bases and J by 3 bases, with 9 bases between them. Germline CDR1 SGHRS, CDR2 YFSETQ. The CDR3 covers 14 residues. CDR3 in amino acids: CASSLDARDYGYTF. DNA of the CDR3: TGCGCCAGCAGCTTGGATGCCAGGGACTATGGCTACACCTTC.